These 12 T cell receptor beta chains originate from one sample sequenced in a study of blood T cell repertoires in COVID-19. Data came from immunoSEQ multiplex PCR; TCRdb stores just in-frame clones and leaves some out. The sample lists 150,000 to 200,000 clones; about four fifths were seen once. The specimen was peripheral blood. These receptors all come from a woman in her seventies with acute or convalescent COVID-19.

The chain carries TRBV6-5 and TRBJ1-2; a weak D match, TRBD1 (5 bases). The CDR3 covers 15 residues. Germline CDR1 MNHEY, CDR2 SVGAGI. V gave up 0 bases and J gave up 0 bases, with 8 bases separating them. The CDR3 reads CASSYSRGPNYGYTF. As DNA, the CDR3 is TGTGCCAGCAGTTACTCAAGGGGCCCTAACTATGGCTACACCTTC.

The V call is TRBV28, the J call TRBJ1-2; 7 nucleotides agree with TRBD1. J gave up 8 bases and V 6 bases, and 12 bases lay outside the gene matches. The CDR3 is made up of 14 amino acids. Per germline, CDR1 MDHEN and CDR2 SYDVKM. DNA for the CDR3: TGTGCCAGCAGATTCGACAGGGCAGGTTTCGGCTACACCTTC. Amino acids: CASRFDRAGFGYTF.

V and J are TRBV7-9 and TRBJ1-4; a weak D match, TRBD1 (5 bases). Germline V gene sequence: CDR1 SEHNR, CDR2 FQNEAQ (reference sequence). The CDR3 is 16 residues long. Deletions cut 1 base from V and 11 bases from J, with 20 bases between. CDR3 in amino acids: CASSLGTGVVGTKLFF. CDR3 sequence (DNA): TGTGCCAGCAGCTTAGGAACTGGGGTTGTGGGGACTAAACTGTTTTTT.

The chain couples TRBV28 to TRBJ2-2, with 7 bases identical to TRBD1. V lost 5 bases and J lost 5; bases outside the gene matches: 11. CDR3 length equals 16 residues. Germline-derived CDR1 and CDR2 are MDHEN and SYDVKM. The CDR3 sequence: CASSPPGQMNTGELFF. CDR3 nucleotides: TGTGCCAGCAGTCCACCGGGACAGATGAATACCGGGGAGCTGTTTTTT. The variable domain in full, with the rest retrieved from reference TRBV28 and TRBJ2-2, is DVKVTQSSRYLVKRTGEKVFLECVQDMDHENMFWYRQDPGLGLRLIYFSYDVKMKEKGDIPEGYSVSREKKERFSLILESASTNQTSMYLCASSPPGQMNTGELFFGEGSRLTVL.

This chain uses TRBV6-2 or TRBV6-3 with TRBJ1-1; the match to TRBD1 covers 7 bases. The CDR3 has 17 amino acids. Per the germline V gene, CDR1 is MNHEY and CDR2 is SVGEGT. The ends lost 2 bases at V and 1 base at J; junction bases unmatched: 10. In DNA form, the CDR3 reads TGTGCCAGCAGTTACCTGGGACAGCCAGGGGGGAACACTGAAGCTTTCTTT. Its protein product is CASSYLGQPGGNTEAFF.

This sequence joins TRBV7-2 and TRBJ1-1; D ambiguous. Trimming pared 3 bases from V and 1 base from J, leaving 6 bases between. The V gene's germline CDR1 is SGHTA and CDR2 FQGNSA. This CDR3 has 13 residues. CDR3 loop: CASSFTENTEAFF. The DNA of the CDR3 is TGTGCCAGCAGCTTTACAGAGAACACTGAAGCTTTCTTT.

The V call is TRBV6-4, the J call TRBJ1-1, with D unclear. In germline, CDR1 is MRHNA, CDR2 SNTAGT. The germline V and J ends were trimmed by 8 bases and 2 bases, with 15 bases remaining between them. CDR3 length: 14 amino acids. The CDR3 is CASRIEGSNTEAFF. The CDR3 region has the DNA TGTGCCAGCCGGATTGAGGGCTCTAACACTGAAGCTTTCTTT.

The V and J genes are TRBV18 and TRBJ1-1, with 7 bases that match TRBD1. J was trimmed by 2 bases and V by 2 bases; bases with no gene match: 11. Germline-derived CDR1 and CDR2 are KGHSH and LQKENI. CDR3 size: 17 residues. The CDR3 protein is CASSPSMAGGLNTEAFF. In DNA form, the CDR3 reads TGTGCCAGCTCACCAAGTATGGCAGGGGGACTCAACACTGAAGCTTTCTTT.

V gene TRBV5-6 combines with J gene TRBJ2-1, with 7 nucleotides matching TRBD2. Germline assignment: CDR1 SGHDT and CDR2 YYEEEE. Germline trimming cut 2 bases from V and 6 bases from J; bases unmatched to any gene: 2. The CDR3 is 13 amino acids. The CDR3 coding sequence is TGTGCCAGCAGCTTCGGGACTACCAATGAGCAGTTCTTC. Translating gives CASSFGTTNEQFF.

The V gene is TRBV30, the J gene TRBJ2-1, with a possible D match to TRBD1 (6 bases). CDR3 length: 16 residues. Trimming left V 0 bases short and J 8 bases short, with 20 bases between. Germline V gene lookup returns CDR1 GTSNPN and CDR2 SVGIG (reference sequence). Here the CDR3 DNA reads TGTGCCTGGAGTGTGGGGGCTACAGGGTCTGGGGATGAGCAGTTCTTC. This translates into CAWSVGATGSGDEQFF.

The chain carries TRBV9 and TRBJ2-5, with D possibly being TRBD1 (5 bases). Per germline, CDR1 SGDLS and CDR2 YYNGEE. The CDR3 has 14 amino acids. V lost 4 bases and J lost 6, with 16 bases in between. DNA of the CDR3: TGTGCCAGCAGCTCACGACAGTTGAAAAAGACCCAGTACTTC. Protein: CASSSRQLKKTQYF.

The V and J genes are TRBV19 and TRBJ1-4; D gene uncertain. The V and J ends lost 7 bases and 5 bases respectively, with 11 bases between them. The CDR3 runs 13 residues. Germline CDR1 LNHDA, CDR2 SQIVND (reference sequence). CDR3 residues: CASTGSENEKLFF. CDR3 DNA sequence: TGTGCCAGTACGGGTAGTGAGAATGAAAAACTGTTTTTT.